This T cell receptor (beta chain) was recovered during a study of blood T cells in healthy people across ages. Germline CDR1 LNHNV, CDR2 YYDKDF (reference sequence). The CDR3 contains 15 residues. The V segment lost 3 bases and the J segment 4 bases; nucleotides outside the gene matches: 6. Study-wide findings and caveats: A strong correlation between TCR beta diversity and naive T cell percentage was seen.

About this clonotype itself: What it binds is not known.

Next came a second PCR, run for roughly 6 to 11 cycles, which used a sample-barcoded 5' primer along with a J-beta primer mix. A minimum of 2.5 million CDR3-containing paired-end reads was obtained for each sample. TCRdb re-analysed the 5' RACE reads in MiXCR, keeping a single row per CDR3 protein. The data contain 800,000 to 1,300,000 distinct CDR3 sequences, about 25% of them singletons. A further study also used this sample, focusing on T cells of mothers and their children.

The chain carries TRBV15 and TRBJ1-3, with TRBD1 matching over 7 bases. The clonotype originates from a girl aged 2-9 years in good health. The sequenced sample was blood. As DNA, the CDR3 is TGTGCCACCAGCAGCCTAACAGGGGCAGGAAACACCATATATTTT. Translating it yields CATSSLTGAGNTIYF.